These 12 T cell receptor beta chains were all obtained from the same sample, sequenced in a study of shared clonotypes between healthy human individuals. This table comes from immunoSEQ multiplex PCR, and its TCRdb copy is limited to in-frame clones, with some not included. This table holds around 95,000 clones, roughly two thirds found once. The specimen sequenced was memory CD8+ T cells sorted from blood. Subset reported: CD45RO+ cells pooled with CCR7-negative TemRA cells. The receptors shown here come from a man in his thirties or forties in good health.

This chain links TRBV7-6 with TRBJ2-7; maybe TRBD2 (7 bases). Germline assignment: CDR1 SGHVS and CDR2 FNYEAQ. V lost 5 bases and J lost 2, with 16 bases in between. The CDR3 runs to 15 residues. The CDR3 DNA reads TGTGCCAGCAGCCGGGGGCTAGCGGCGACCTACGAGCAGTACTTC. This translates into CASSRGLAATYEQYF.

This CDR3 reads CASSFPSGVSSYEQYF. CDR3 nucleotide sequence: TGCGCCAGCAGCTTTCCCTCAGGGGTTTCGTCCTACGAGCAGTACTTC. This sequence joins TRBV5-1 and TRBJ2-7; weak D call: TRBD1 (6 bases). CDR3 size: 16 residues. Trimming pared 2 bases from V and 1 base from J, leaving 16 bases between. Looked up from germline, CDR1 is SGHRS and CDR2 is YFSETQ.

The J gene is TRBJ2-1, the V gene TRBV19; tentative D call: TRBD2 (5 bases). V shed 3 bases and J shed 6 bases, with 12 bases lying between them. Germline lookup yields CDR1 LNHDA and CDR2 SQIVND (reference sequence). The CDR3 is made up of 14 amino acids. Here the CDR3 reads CASSIEGRGNEQFF. As DNA, the CDR3 is TGTGCCAGTAGTATCGAGGGCCGAGGCAATGAGCAGTTCTTC.

The rearrangement links TRBV7-8 to TRBJ1-4; possibly TRBD1 for D (5 bases). Trimming removed 5 bases from V and 0 bases from J, with 10 bases in between. The germline CDR1 and CDR2 sequences are SGHVS and FQNEAQ. This CDR3 region has 15 residues. The CDR3 sequence: CASSLTAATNEKLFF. CDR3 nucleotide sequence: TGTGCCAGCAGCCTGACAGCTGCAACTAATGAAAAACTGTTTTTT.

The V gene is TRBV28, the J gene TRBJ2-7; 12 bases are shared with TRBD2. The V gene end was trimmed by 2 bases and the J gene end by 0 bases; junction bases not matched to a gene: 8. The CDR3 covers 18 residues. The V gene's germline CDR1 is MDHEN and CDR2 SYDVKM. The CDR3 here is CASSLRLAGEVFSYEQYF. Written as DNA, the CDR3 is TGTGCCAGCAGTTTACGACTAGCGGGAGAGGTTTTCTCCTACGAGCAGTACTTC.

The chain has TRBV11-2 and TRBJ1-1, with D possibly matching TRBD1 (6 bases). Germline loops: CDR1 SGHAT, CDR2 FQNNGV. Trimming cost V 2 bases and J 1 base, with 8 bases left between them. The CDR3 sequence is 14 residues long. CDR3: CASSLRTANTEAFF. The CDR3 coding sequence is TGTGCCAGCAGCTTAAGGACAGCGAACACTGAAGCTTTCTTT.

The J gene is TRBJ2-1, the V gene TRBV25-1; weak D call: TRBD1 (5 bases). Germline V gives CDR1 MGHDK, CDR2 SYGVNS. V was clipped by 6 bases and J by 9 bases, with 12 bases between them. This CDR3 region has 12 residues. The CDR3 DNA reads as TGTGCCAGCAGCTTCGTTAGGGGTGAGCAGTTCTTC. It translates to CASSFVRGEQFF.

CDR3 amino acids: CASSQTRTGLYNEQFF. The CDR3 DNA sequence: TGTGCCAGCAGCCAGACAAGGACAGGGCTATACAATGAGCAGTTCTTC. The chain recombines TRBV14 with TRBJ2-1; TRBD1 aligns across 8 bases. V gave up 3 bases and J gave up 4 bases; unmatched junction bases: 8. The CDR3 sequence is 16 residues long. The germline V gene has CDR1 SGHDN and CDR2 FVKESK. Drawing the rest from reference TRBV14 and TRBJ2-1, the complete variable domain is EAGVTQFPSHSVIEKGQTVTLRCDPISGHDNLYWYRRVMGKEIKFLLHFVKESKQDESGMPNNRFLAERTGGTYSTLKVQPAELEDSGVYFCASSQTRTGLYNEQFFGPGTRLTVL.

The chain uses TRBV14 and TRBJ2-3, with 8 bases fitting TRBD2. This CDR3 has 16 residues. Trimming at V came to 1 base and at J to 5 bases, leaving 8 bases not matched to a gene. Germline V gene sequence: CDR1 SGHDN, CDR2 FVKESK. DNA for the CDR3: TGTGCCAGCAGCCAAGGATGGAGCGGGAGTGAAGATACGCAGTATTTT. The encoded protein is CASSQGWSGSEDTQYF.

The genes are TRBV9 and TRBJ2-1; no clear D. V lost 6 bases and J lost 7, with 26 bases in between. Per germline, CDR1 SGDLS and CDR2 YYNGEE. This CDR3 is 17 amino acids long. The CDR3 DNA reads as TGTGCCAGCACCTCTGACTCTCGTCCCAGCCTAGGTAATGAGCAGTTCTTC. As protein: CASTSDSRPSLGNEQFF. Filled out from reference TRBV9 and TRBJ2-1, the complete variable domain reads DSGVTQTPKHLITATGQRVTLRCSPRSGDLSVYWYQQSLDQGLQFLIQYYNGEERAKGNILERFSAQQFPDLHSELNLSSLELGDSALYFCASTSDSRPSLGNEQFFGPGTRLTVL.

The V gene is TRBV28, the J gene TRBJ2-7; D is perhaps TRBD1 (6 bases). This CDR3 contains 14 residues. From germline, CDR1 is MDHEN and CDR2 SYDVKM. With 6 bases removed from V and 0 bases from J, the gap between germline ends came to 12 bases. CDR3 DNA sequence: TGTGCCAGCAGACTACAGGGAAGCTCCTACGAGCAGTACTTC. Protein sequence: CASRLQGSSYEQYF.

As regards this clone: Other nucleotide sequences in the sample specify the same CDR3. The chain's CDR3 is CASSLDSYNEQFF. CDR3 coding DNA: TGCGCCAGCAGCTTGGACAGCTACAATGAGCAGTTCTTC. The chain recombines TRBV5-1 with TRBJ2-1; D is uncertain. The CDR3 extends over 13 amino acids. V gave up 0 bases and J gave up 3 bases, with 4 bases separating them. Germline lookup yields CDR1 SGHRS and CDR2 YFSETQ.